This paragraph covers one T cell receptor (beta chain) sequence. The data stem from a study of blood T cell repertoires in COVID-19. In germline, CDR1 is LGHNT, CDR2 FRNRAP. The CDR3 runs to 14 residues. V lost 7 bases to trimming and J lost 0 bases, with 13 bases between them. Generated by immunoSEQ multiplex PCR, the TCRdb table keeps only in-frame clones and is missing some. This table holds about 9,200 clones, roughly 80% found once. Sequenced material: peripheral blood. The sequence was obtained from a man in his 70s with active COVID-19. This chain connects TRBV12-5 to TRBJ2-7; a possible D gene is TRBD1 (7 bases). The CDR3 DNA reads as TGTGCTAGTGCCAGACAGGGAGGCTCCTACGAGCAGTACTTC. This encodes CASARQGGSYEQYF.